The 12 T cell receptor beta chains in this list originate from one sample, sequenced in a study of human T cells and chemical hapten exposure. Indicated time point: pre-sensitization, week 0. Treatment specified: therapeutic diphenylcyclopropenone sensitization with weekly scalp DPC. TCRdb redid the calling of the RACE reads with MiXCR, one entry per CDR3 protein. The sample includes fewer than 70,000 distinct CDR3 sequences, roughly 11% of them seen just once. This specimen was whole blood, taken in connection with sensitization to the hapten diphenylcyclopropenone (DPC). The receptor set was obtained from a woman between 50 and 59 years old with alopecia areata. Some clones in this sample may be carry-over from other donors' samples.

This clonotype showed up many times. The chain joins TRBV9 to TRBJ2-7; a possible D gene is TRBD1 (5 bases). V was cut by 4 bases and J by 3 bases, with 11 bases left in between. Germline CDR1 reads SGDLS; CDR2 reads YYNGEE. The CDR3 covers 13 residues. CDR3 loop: CASSYTDSYEQYF. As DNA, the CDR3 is TGTGCCAGCAGCTATACCGACAGCTACGAGCAGTACTTC.

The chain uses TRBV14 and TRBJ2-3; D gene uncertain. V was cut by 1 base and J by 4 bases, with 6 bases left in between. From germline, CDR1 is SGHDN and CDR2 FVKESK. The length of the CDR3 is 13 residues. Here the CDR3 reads CASSQASSDTQYF. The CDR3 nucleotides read TGTGCCAGCAGCCAAGCAAGCTCAGATACGCAGTATTTT. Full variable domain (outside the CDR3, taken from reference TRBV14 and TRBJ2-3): EAGVTQFPSHSVIEKGQTVTLRCDPISGHDNLYWYRRVMGKEIKFLLHFVKESKQDESGMPNNRFLAERTGGTYSTLKVQPAELEDSGVYFCASSQASSDTQYFGPGTRLTVL.

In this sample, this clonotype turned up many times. In DNA form, the CDR3 reads TGTGCCAGCAGCGCCGGGACAGGGCGTACCTACGAGCAGTACTTC. Protein: CASSAGTGRTYEQYF. The V call is TRBV7-6, the J call TRBJ2-7; 9 bases agree with TRBD1. CDR3 length: 15 amino acids. Germline values: CDR1 SGHVS, CDR2 FNYEAQ. V was pared by 5 bases and J by 2 bases, with 7 bases of the junction left unmatched.

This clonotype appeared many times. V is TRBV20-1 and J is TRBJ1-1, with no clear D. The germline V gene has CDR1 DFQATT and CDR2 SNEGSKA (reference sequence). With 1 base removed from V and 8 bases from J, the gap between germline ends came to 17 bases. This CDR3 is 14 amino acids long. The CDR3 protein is CSARGSGGAREAFF. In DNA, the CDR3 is TGCAGTGCTAGAGGCTCGGGAGGCGCAAGAGAAGCTTTCTTT.

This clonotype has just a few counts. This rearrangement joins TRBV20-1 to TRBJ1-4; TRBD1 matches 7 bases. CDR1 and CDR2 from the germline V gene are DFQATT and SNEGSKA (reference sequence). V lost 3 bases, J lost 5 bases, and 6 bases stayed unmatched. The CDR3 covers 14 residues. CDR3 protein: CSARRDSANEKLFF. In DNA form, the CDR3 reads TGCAGTGCTAGGAGGGACAGCGCCAATGAAAAACTGTTTTTT.

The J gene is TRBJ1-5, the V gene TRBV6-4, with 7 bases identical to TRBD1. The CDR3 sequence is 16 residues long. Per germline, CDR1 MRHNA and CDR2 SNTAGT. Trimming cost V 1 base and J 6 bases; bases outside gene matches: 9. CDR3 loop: CASSDLTGTIGQPQHF. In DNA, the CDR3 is TGTGCCAGCAGTGACTTGACAGGGACAATTGGTCAGCCCCAGCATTTT.

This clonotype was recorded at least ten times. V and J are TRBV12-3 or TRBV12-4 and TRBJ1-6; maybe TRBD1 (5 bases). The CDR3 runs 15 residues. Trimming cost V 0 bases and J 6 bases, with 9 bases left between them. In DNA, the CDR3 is TGTGCCAGCAGTTTAGCGGCAGGGCCTAATTCACCCCTCCACTTT. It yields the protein CASSLAAGPNSPLHF.

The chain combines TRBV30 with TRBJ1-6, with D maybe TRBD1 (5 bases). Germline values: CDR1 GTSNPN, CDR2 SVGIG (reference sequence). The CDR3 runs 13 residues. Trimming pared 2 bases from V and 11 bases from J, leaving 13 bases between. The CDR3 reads CAWSFQGNAPLHF. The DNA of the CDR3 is TGTGCCTGGAGTTTCCAGGGCAATGCACCCCTCCACTTT.

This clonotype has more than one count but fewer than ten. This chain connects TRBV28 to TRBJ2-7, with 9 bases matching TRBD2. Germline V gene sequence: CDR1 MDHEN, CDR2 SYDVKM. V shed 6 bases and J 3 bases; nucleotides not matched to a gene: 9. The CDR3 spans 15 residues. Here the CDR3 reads CASSPPGLANYEQYF. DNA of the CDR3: TGTGCCAGCAGCCCCCCGGGACTAGCTAACTACGAGCAGTACTTC.

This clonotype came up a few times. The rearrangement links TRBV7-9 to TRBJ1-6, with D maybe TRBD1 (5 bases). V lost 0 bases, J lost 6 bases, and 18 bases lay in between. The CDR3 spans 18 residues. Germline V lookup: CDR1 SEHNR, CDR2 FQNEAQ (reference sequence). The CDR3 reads CASSLAPTAGLSNSPLHF. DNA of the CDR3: TGTGCCAGCAGCTTAGCCCCGACAGCGGGATTGAGTAATTCACCCCTCCACTTT.

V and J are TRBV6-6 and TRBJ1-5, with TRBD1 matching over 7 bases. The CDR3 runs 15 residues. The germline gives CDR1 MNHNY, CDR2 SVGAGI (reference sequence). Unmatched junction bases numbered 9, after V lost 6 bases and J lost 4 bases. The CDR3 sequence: CASSPRAGGNQPQHF. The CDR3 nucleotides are TGTGCCAGCAGCCCACGGGCAGGGGGTAATCAGCCCCAGCATTTT.

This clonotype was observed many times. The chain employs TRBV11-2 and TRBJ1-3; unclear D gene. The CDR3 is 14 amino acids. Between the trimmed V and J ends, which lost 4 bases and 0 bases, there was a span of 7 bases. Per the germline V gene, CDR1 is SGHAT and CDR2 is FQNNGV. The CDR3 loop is CASSSGRSGNTIYF. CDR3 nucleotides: TGTGCCAGCAGCTCAGGACGCTCTGGAAACACCATATATTTT.